The next 28 T cell receptor beta chains were all read from a single sample in a study of control samples from healthy donors and cancer patients. The data were produced by immunoSEQ multiplex PCR, yet TCRdb's version contains in-frame clones alone and is incomplete. The sample carries over 100,000 clones, about 88% recorded once. Sequencing input: blood. Receptors originate from a man aged 50 or older in good health.

This chain connects TRBV30 to TRBJ1-2; 7 bases fit TRBD1. Trimming cost V 3 bases and J 0 bases; bases outside gene matches: 4. Germline CDR1 and CDR2: GTSNPN and SVGIG (reference sequence). This CDR3 comprises 14 residues. CDR3 nucleotide sequence: TGTGCCTGGAGGGGGACAGCCGCTAACTATGGCTACACCTTC. This encodes CAWRGTAANYGYTF.

This chain joins TRBV5-1 and TRBJ1-2; no clear D gene. Germline loops: CDR1 SGHRS, CDR2 YFSETQ. The CDR3 runs to 14 residues. Trimming took 1 base from V and 2 from J, leaving 9 bases between them. CDR3 amino acids: CASSLFWGNYGYTF. As DNA, the CDR3 is TGCGCCAGCAGCTTGTTTTGGGGAAACTATGGCTACACCTTC.

Only one count was recorded for this clone. The chain recombines TRBV4-1 with TRBJ2-3; 11 bases are shared with TRBD1. Per germline, CDR1 MGHRA and CDR2 YSYEKL. The junction had 7 bases not matched to a gene; V was cut back by 1 base and J by 1 base. CDR3 length: 18 amino acids. CDR3 bases: TGCGCCAGCAGCCAAGGAGTGGCGGGACAGGGGGGCACAGATACGCAGTATTTT. Translated: CASSQGVAGQGGTDTQYF.

The gene calls are TRBV30 and TRBJ1-5; D call uncertain. CDR3 size: 14 residues. V lost 0 bases and J lost 0, with 6 bases in between. Per germline, CDR1 GTSNPN and CDR2 SVGIG (reference sequence). CDR3 bases: TGTGCCTGGAGTGTGGTCGATAGCAATCAGCCCCAGCATTTT. Protein sequence: CAWSVVDSNQPQHF.

CDR3 sequence reads: CASSPSSNEKLFF. Here the CDR3 DNA reads TGTGCCAGCAGCCCAAGTAGTAATGAAAAACTGTTTTTT. This chain connects TRBV3-1 (or the pseudogene TRBV3-2) to TRBJ1-4; D is unclear. Germline V CDR1 and CDR2: LGHDT, YNNKEL (reference sequence). The CDR3 spans 13 residues. Trimming took off 4 bases at V and 4 bases at J, with 7 bases between the two ends.

CDR3 bases: TGTGCTAGTGGTACCCCCGGGACAGGGGCAGGGGACGAGCAGTACTTC. Amino acid sequence: CASGTPGTGAGDEQYF. The V and J genes are TRBV12-5 and TRBJ2-7; 10 bases map to TRBD1. V lost 5 bases and J lost 5; bases outside the gene matches: 12. This CDR3 has 16 residues. Germline V lookup: CDR1 LGHNT, CDR2 FRNRAP. Complete variable domain (other parts from reference TRBV12-5 and TRBJ2-7): DARVTQTPRHKVTEMGQEVTMRCQPILGHNTVFWYRQTMMQGLELLAYFRNRAPLDDSGMPKDRFSAEMPDATLATLKIQPSEPRDSAVYFCASGTPGTGAGDEQYFGPGTRLTVT.

This chain uses TRBV2 with TRBJ1-2; D is possibly TRBD1 (6 bases). Germline V CDR1 and CDR2: SNHLY, FYNNEI. The CDR3 is 14 amino acids. With 4 bases removed from V and 6 bases from J, the gap between germline ends came to 15 bases. CDR3 sequence reads: CASSGGGRVDGYTF. CDR3 nucleotides: TGTGCCAGCAGTGGGGGGGGCAGGGTGGATGGCTACACCTTC.

V gene TRBV11-3 combines with J gene TRBJ1-4; 8 bases fit TRBD1. This CDR3 has 14 amino acids. V shed 5 bases and J 7 bases; nucleotides not matched to a gene: 6. Germline V gene lookup returns CDR1 SGHNT and CDR2 YENEEA. CDR3 region: CASSRFTGGEKLFF. The CDR3 nucleotides read TGTGCCAGCAGCCGATTCACAGGGGGTGAAAAACTGTTTTTT.

This chain connects TRBV6-6 to TRBJ1-1; D is unclear. Germline values: CDR1 MNHNY, CDR2 SVGAGI (reference sequence). This CDR3 region has 13 residues. The V end lost 5 bases, the J end lost 1 base, and 8 bases lay between the germline ends. CDR3 nucleotide sequence: TGTGCCAGCAGTCGACCACAGAACACTGAAGCTTTCTTT. Its translation: CASSRPQNTEAFF.

In regard to this clone: A read error may account for a junction end that differs from germline. The rearrangement joins TRBV2 to TRBJ2-5; 7 positions match TRBD2. This CDR3 has 12 amino acids. Germline V gives CDR1 SNHLY, CDR2 FYNNEI. The CDR3 DNA is TGTGCCACCAGTAGCGGGCGGGAGACCCAGTACTTC. It yields the protein CATSSGRETQYF.

V and J are TRBV19 and TRBJ1-1; D not resolved. Trimming took 3 bases from V and 4 from J, leaving 12 bases between them. Germline values: CDR1 LNHDA, CDR2 SQIVND (reference sequence). The CDR3 spans 14 residues. CDR3 residues: CASSITGKGTEAFF. The DNA of the CDR3 is TGTGCCAGTAGTATTACGGGGAAGGGCACTGAAGCTTTCTTT. Supplemented by reference TRBV19 and TRBJ1-1, the full variable domain reads DGGITQSPKYLFRKEGQNVTLSCEQNLNHDAMYWYRQDPGQGLRLIYYSQIVNDFQKGDIAEGYSVSREKKESFPLTVTSAQKNPTAFYLCASSITGKGTEAFFGQGTRLTVV.

This chain joins TRBV3-1 (or the pseudogene TRBV3-2) and TRBJ2-2; 7 nucleotides align to TRBD2. J was trimmed by 5 bases and V by 1 base; bases with no gene match: 4. Germline V CDR1 and CDR2: LGHDT, YNNKEL (reference sequence). This CDR3 is built from 15 residues. The CDR3 loop is CASSQVWGGTGELFF. DNA of the CDR3: TGTGCCAGCAGCCAAGTTTGGGGGGGAACCGGGGAGCTGTTTTTT.

The J gene is TRBJ1-1, the V gene TRBV28, with D uncertain. The CDR3 sequence is 17 residues long. From germline, CDR1 is MDHEN and CDR2 SYDVKM. V gave up 6 bases and J gave up 2 bases, with 22 bases separating them. In DNA form, the CDR3 reads TGTGCCAGCAGCCCCTCGGCGGGGTCCCAGATCAACACTGAAGCTTTCTTT. This translates into CASSPSAGSQINTEAFF.

V gene TRBV7-2 combines with J gene TRBJ1-2, with 7 bases matching TRBD1. V shed 5 bases and J 4 bases; nucleotides not matched to a gene: 4. The CDR3 covers 13 residues. Per germline, CDR1 SGHTA and CDR2 FQGNSA. CDR3 nucleotides: TGTGCCAGCAGCCGGAGGACAGGCTATGGCTACACCTTC. Its protein product is CASSRRTGYGYTF.

The chain is built from TRBV5-1 and TRBJ2-5; the D gene is possibly TRBD2 (5 bases). CDR1 SGHRS and CDR2 YFSETQ come from the germline V gene. Deletions cut 9 bases from V and 5 bases from J, with 17 bases between. This CDR3 comprises 13 residues. CDR3 residues: CATARSDSETQYF. The CDR3 DNA follows: TGCGCCACCGCCCGTAGCGATTCGGAGACCCAGTACTTC.

To note about this clone: At one of its ends the junction is not consistent with the germline gene, which may arise from a read error. The chain employs TRBV7-7 and TRBJ2-5; no reliable D call. This CDR3 comprises 14 residues. In germline, CDR1 is SSHAT, CDR2 FNYEAQ (reference sequence). CDR3 protein: CASSLAGSQETQYF. CDR3 in DNA: TGTGCTAGCAGCTTAGCCGGGTCCCAAGAGACCCAGTACTTC.

This chain joins TRBV11-2 and TRBJ2-3; the match to TRBD2 covers 8 bases. With V trimmed by 5 bases and J by 5 bases, 9 bases remained unmatched. Germline CDR1 and CDR2: SGHAT and FQNNGV. The CDR3 is made up of 15 amino acids. This CDR3 reads CASSDTPGGKDTQYF. The CDR3 DNA follows: TGTGCCAGCAGCGATACACCGGGGGGGAAAGATACGCAGTATTTT.

V usage is TRBV10-3 and J usage is TRBJ2-1; 9 bases map to TRBD1. Germline V gives CDR1 ENHRY, CDR2 SYGVKD. CDR3 size: 16 residues. Losses at the gene ends were 4 bases for V and 1 base for J; bases not matched to a gene: 5. CDR3 nucleotides: TGTGCCATCAGTGGTCCGGGACAGGGTTCCTACAATGAGCAGTTCTTC. Amino acid sequence: CAISGPGQGSYNEQFF.

This clone appeared once. The chain employs TRBV5-1 and TRBJ2-5, with TRBD2 identical over 10 bases. V was clipped by 4 bases and J by 5 bases; unmatched bases: 8. In germline, CDR1 is SGHRS, CDR2 YFSETQ. This CDR3 region has 15 residues. The CDR3 DNA reads TGCGCCAGCAGCGTTAATAGCGGGGGGCGCGAGACCCAGTACTTC. Translation: CASSVNSGGRETQYF.

This clone appeared once. This chain uses TRBV27 with TRBJ2-7; unclear D gene. Germline CDR1 is MNHEY and CDR2 is SMNVEV (reference sequence). The CDR3 has 15 residues. V dropped 6 bases and J dropped 7 bases, with 22 bases sitting between them. The CDR3 loop reads CASSQPDSALEEQYF. CDR3 coding DNA: TGTGCCAGCAGCCAGCCCGATTCGGCGTTGGAGGAGCAGTACTTC.

This clone occurred a few times. J is TRBJ1-4 and V is TRBV12-3 or TRBV12-4; no clear D. V shed 3 bases and J shed 7 bases, with 3 bases lying between them. CDR3 size: 11 residues. For the CDR3, the DNA is TGTGCCAGCAGTTTCGGTGAAAAACTGTTTTTT. Protein sequence: CASSFGEKLFF.

The V call is TRBV4-2, the J call TRBJ1-2; D ambiguous. Trimming removed 1 base from V and 2 bases from J, with 8 bases in between. The CDR3 length is 14 residues. Germline loops: CDR1 LGHNA, CDR2 YNFKEQ. CDR3 nucleotide sequence: TGTGCCAGCAGCCAAGTAACAGAGAACTATGGCTACACCTTC. Amino acid sequence: CASSQVTENYGYTF.

The rearrangement joins TRBV5-4 to TRBJ2-7; 7 nucleotides agree with TRBD2. Germline V gene sequence: CDR1 SGHNT, CDR2 YYREEE (reference sequence). J gave up 2 bases and V 2 bases, and 7 bases lay outside the gene matches. There are 15 residues in the CDR3. CDR3 nucleotides: TGTGCCAGCAGCTTATCCAGCGGGGCCCCCTACGAGCAGTACTTC. Translation gives CASSLSSGAPYEQYF. Drawing the rest from reference TRBV5-4 and TRBJ2-7, the complete variable domain is ETGVTQSPTHLIKTRGQQVTLRCSSQSGHNTVSWYQQALGQGPQFIFQYYREEENGRGNFPPRFSGLQFPNYSSELNVNALELDDSALYLCASSLSSGAPYEQYFGPGTRLTVT.

The J gene is TRBJ2-1, the V gene TRBV3-1 (or the pseudogene TRBV3-2), with a possible D match to TRBD1 (6 bases). Per the germline V gene, CDR1 is LGHDT and CDR2 is YNNKEL (reference sequence). Trimming removed 4 bases from V and 2 bases from J, with 12 bases in between. This CDR3 contains 15 residues. CDR3 nucleotide sequence: TGTGCCAGCAGCCCCGGGACAATGGCCTACAATGAGCAGTTCTTC. This translates into CASSPGTMAYNEQFF.

This clone counts as medium-sized. The genes are TRBV10-3 and TRBJ1-1, with a tentative D call TRBD1 (5 bases). In germline, CDR1 is ENHRY, CDR2 SYGVKD. This CDR3 is 13 amino acids long. V was shortened by 7 bases and J by 1 base, with 10 bases between the two germline ends. CDR3 DNA: TGTGCCATCAAGGGGACGGCGAACACTGAAGCTTTCTTT. This gives the protein CAIKGTANTEAFF.

The V and J genes are TRBV27 and TRBJ1-1; TRBD1 matches at 10 bases. Germline V gene sequence: CDR1 MNHEY, CDR2 SMNVEV (reference sequence). The CDR3 is 13 residues long. J lost 6 bases, V lost 8 bases, and 6 bases had no gene match. The CDR3 nucleotides are TGTGCCAGCTCGGGACAGGGGCGGTCTGAAGCTTTCTTT. Translating gives CASSGQGRSEAFF.

V usage is TRBV28 and J usage is TRBJ1-5; unclear D gene. The CDR3 sequence is 14 residues long. CDR1 and CDR2 from the germline V gene are MDHEN and SYDVKM. Trimming stripped 8 bases from V and 0 bases from J, with 11 bases between. CDR3 sequence reads: CASQQPPSNQPQHF. The CDR3 DNA is TGTGCCAGCCAACAACCACCTAGCAATCAGCCCCAGCATTTT.

For this clone: The sample has other DNA sequences that encode this CDR3 too. This chain connects TRBV15 to TRBJ1-6; 8 bases are a match to TRBD1. This CDR3 region has 17 residues. V lost 3 bases, J lost 9 bases, and 13 bases stayed unmatched. Germline values: CDR1 LNHNV, CDR2 YYDKDF (reference sequence). The DNA of the CDR3 is TGTGCCACCAGCAGCGTACTCCGGGACAGGCCGAGTTCACCCCTCCACTTT. This encodes CATSSVLRDRPSSPLHF.